These 27 T cell receptor beta chains were all obtained from the same sample, sequenced in a study of tumor-infiltrating lymphocytes in primary liver carcinoma. Production of TCR beta cDNA used roughly 480 ng total RNA together with a constant-region primer. Three-round nested multiplex PCR performed with slightly modified ARM-PCR produced the TCR beta libraries. A C-beta reverse primer was combined with TRBV1-TRBV30 forward primers in the first two PCR rounds, and each round had roughly 11 cycles. TCRdb passed the multiplex PCR reads through MiXCR, listing each CDR3 protein once. The sample comprises almost 200,000 distinct CDR3 sequences, approximately 64% of which are singletons, and under 7.5% rests with the top ten. The researchers obtained blood RNA from unsorted whole blood and also extracted germline DNA. The sequencing sample was made of peripheral blood. The receptors were sampled from a woman aged 55-70 years with primary liver carcinoma and hepatitis B virus infection.

CDR3 bases: TGCGCCAGCAGTGCAGAAGTATCTGCCTCTGAAGCTTTCTTT. This codes for CASSAEVSASEAFF. The chain combines TRBV10-2 with TRBJ1-1; D uncertain. The CDR3 has 14 amino acids. V lost 4 bases and J 6 bases, leaving 15 bases between the germline ends. The germline CDR1 and CDR2 sequences are WSHSY and SAAADI.

V usage is TRBV7-8 and J usage is TRBJ1-1; tentative D call: TRBD1 (6 bases). V was shortened by 5 bases and J by 1 base, with 17 bases between the two germline ends. The CDR3 has 16 residues. Germline V gene sequence: CDR1 SGHVS, CDR2 FQNEAQ. CDR3 region: CASSPGQIPANTEAFF. The CDR3 region has the DNA TGTGCCAGCAGCCCAGGACAGATCCCGGCGAACACTGAAGCTTTCTTT.

This clonotype was found a few times. V usage is TRBV6-2 or TRBV6-3 and J usage is TRBJ2-1; TRBD1 aligns across 9 bases. Germline CDR1 and CDR2: MNHEY and SVGEGT. The CDR3 consists of 16 residues. V shed 5 bases, J shed 0 bases, and the junction held 5 bases outside the gene matches. The CDR3: CASSPPGQGSYNEQFF. The CDR3 nucleotides are TGTGCCAGCAGTCCGCCGGGACAGGGCTCCTACAATGAGCAGTTCTTC.

The genes are TRBV7-9 and TRBJ2-2; no definite D call. Trimming stripped 5 bases from V and 2 bases from J, with 9 bases between. The germline CDR1 and CDR2 sequences are SEHNR and FQNEAQ (reference sequence). This CDR3 is 14 amino acids long. The CDR3 here is CASSDPINTGELFF. In DNA form, the CDR3 reads TGTGCCAGCAGCGACCCTATCAACACCGGGGAGCTGTTTTTT. Complete variable domain (other parts from reference TRBV7-9 and TRBJ2-2): DTGVSQNPRHKITKRGQNVTFRCDPISEHNRLYWYRQTLGQGPEFLTYFQNEAQLEKSRLLSDRFSAERPKGSFSTLEIQRTEQGDSAMYLCASSDPINTGELFFGEGSRLTVL.

With regard to this clonotype: Since the CDR3 does not end with the conserved phenylalanine or tryptophan, this likely comes from a read error. The J gene is TRBJ1-5, the V gene TRBV11-1, with D perhaps matching TRBD1 (6 bases). The V end lost 7 bases, the J end lost 3 bases, and 19 bases lay between the germline ends. The CDR3 extends over 16 amino acids. Germline CDR1 and CDR2: SGHAT and FQDESV (reference sequence). The CDR3 nucleotides read TGTGCCAGCACCCCAATCTCGACAGGACTCAATCAGCCCCAGCATTCT. Amino acid sequence: CASTPISTGLNQPQHS.

The rearrangement uses TRBV10-2 and TRBJ2-5; D call uncertain. Trimming stripped 5 bases from V and 7 bases from J, with 17 bases between. Germline CDR1 WSHSY, CDR2 SAAADI. The CDR3 spans 14 residues. CDR3 nucleotides: TGCGCCAGCAGTCCGGAACGTCGTTTAGGGACCCAGTACTTC. This gives the protein CASSPERRLGTQYF.

The chain employs TRBV28 and TRBJ1-5; possibly TRBD1 for D (6 bases). The CDR3 loop spans 15 amino acids. Germline V gene sequence: CDR1 MDHEN, CDR2 SYDVKM. Trimming stripped 6 bases from V and 6 bases from J, with 18 bases between. CDR3 in DNA: TGTGCCAGCAGCCTCAGCGGGCAGGGGAGTCAGCCCCAGCATTTT. Its protein is CASSLSGQGSQPQHF.

A note on this clonotype: This CDR3 fails to terminate in the conserved phenylalanine or tryptophan, so it likely reflects a read error. The V gene is TRBV6-5, the J gene TRBJ2-1; the D gene is possibly TRBD2 (7 bases). Germline lookup yields CDR1 MNHEY and CDR2 SVGAGI. The ends were cut back, 6 bases at V and 8 bases at J, with 26 bases in the middle. The CDR3 sequence is 17 residues long. The CDR3 here is CASRVWGGRRGRDEQFI. DNA of the CDR3: TGTGCCAGCAGAGTCTGGGGGGGCAGAAGGGGTAGGGATGAGCAGTTCATC.

The V gene is TRBV12-3 or TRBV12-4, the J gene TRBJ1-2, with D maybe TRBD1 (5 bases). Trimming left V 7 bases short and J 4 bases short, with 13 bases between. This CDR3 spans 13 amino acids. The CDR3 is CASNRIGAYGYTF. In DNA form, the CDR3 reads TGTGCCAGCAATCGCATAGGGGCCTATGGCTACACCTTC.

Many counts were recorded for this clonotype. The DNA of the CDR3 is TGCAGCGTTGAAGGTCGGCCGGGGCGACAAGAGACCCAGTACTTC. This gives the protein CSVEGRPGRQETQYF. V is TRBV29-1 and J is TRBJ2-5; either TRBD1 or TRBD2 may fit D (5 bases each). Germline CDR1 reads SQVTM; CDR2 reads ANQGSEA. V lost 1 base to trimming and J lost 2 bases, with 14 bases between them. The CDR3 loop spans 15 amino acids.

In its sample, this clonotype ranks as medium-sized. The chain carries TRBV29-1 and TRBJ2-5, with D uncertain. Germline V CDR1 and CDR2: SQVTM, ANQGSEA. V was clipped by 5 bases and J by 0 bases, with 4 bases between them. This CDR3 has 11 amino acids. Written as DNA, the CDR3 is TGCAGCGTTAAATACCAAGAGACCCAGTACTTC. It is translated as CSVKYQETQYF.

Of note for this clonotype: One base away lies a much larger clone, so this may be a sequencing read error. The rearrangement links TRBV6-2 or TRBV6-3 to TRBJ2-5; no reliable D call. CDR3 length: 12 amino acids. From germline, CDR1 is MNHEY and CDR2 SVGEGT. CDR3 sequence reads: CASSYFQEIQYF. In DNA, the CDR3 is TGTGCCAGCAGTTACTTCCAAGAGATCCAGTACTTC.

This clonotype was observed a single time. Its ends do not fully match the called genes, so a read error is possible. The gene calls are TRBV11-3 and TRBJ2-7, with D possibly being TRBD1 or TRBD2 (5 bases each). CDR1 is SGHNT, CDR2 YENEEA, per germline. This CDR3 is built from 14 residues. The CDR3 spells CASSGGMSSREQYF. CDR3 nucleotide sequence: TGTGCCAGCAGCGGGGGAATGTCTAGTCGCGAGCAGTATTTC.

This clonotype was seen at least ten times. This chain links TRBV12-3 or TRBV12-4 with TRBJ1-2; D gene unclear. Trimming took 5 bases from V and 2 from J, leaving 12 bases between them. The CDR3 totals 14 residues. CDR3 region: CASSTSFANYGYTF. CDR3 bases: TGTGCCAGCAGTACATCCTTCGCCAACTATGGCTACACCTTC.

For this clonotype: A read error may account for a junction end that differs from germline. The rearrangement uses TRBV11-3 and TRBJ1-1; D is possibly TRBD1 (5 bases). The CDR3 is made up of 12 amino acids. CDR1 and CDR2 (germline): SGHNT, YENEEA. CDR3 region: CASSLWGTNPSF. CDR3 nucleotides: TGTGCCAGCAGCTTATGGGGGACGAACCCGTCCTTT.

Turning to this clonotype: The final CDR3 position lacks the conserved phenylalanine or tryptophan, pointing to a likely read error. The CDR3 protein is CTSSRGLGSFLADTQYL. DNA for the CDR3: TGTACCAGCAGCCGGGGACTAGGCAGCTTTTTAGCAGATACGCAGTATCTT. V gene TRBV4-2 combines with J gene TRBJ2-3, with TRBD2 matching over 8 bases. CDR1 is LGHNA, CDR2 YNFKEQ, per germline. The CDR3 loop spans 17 amino acids.

This chain uses TRBV7-9 with TRBJ2-1; 7 bases align to TRBD1. V was clipped by 1 base and J by 8 bases; unmatched bases: 11. Germline V gene lookup returns CDR1 SEHNR and CDR2 FQNEAQ (reference sequence). The CDR3 length is 16 residues. CDR3 loop: CASSLGRTGPGDEQFF. The CDR3 DNA reads as TGTGCCAGCAGCTTAGGTCGGACAGGCCCTGGGGATGAGCAGTTCTTC.

With respect to this clonotype: This may come from a read error, since a much larger clone is one base off. The V call is TRBV4-1, the J call TRBJ2-2, with D possibly called TRBD1 or TRBD2 (6 bases each). CDR1 MGHRA and CDR2 YSYEKL come from the germline V gene. The CDR3 runs to 16 residues. CDR3 sequence reads: CASSPVGTLNTGGLFF. As DNA, the CDR3 is TGCGCCAGCAGCCCCGTAGGGACACTGAACACCGGGGGGCTGTTTTTT.

This chain connects TRBV6-5 to TRBJ1-3; D gene unclear. This CDR3 is built from 15 residues. Germline-derived CDR1 and CDR2 are MNHEY and SVGAGI. CDR3 sequence reads: CTTQREHNLGNTIYF. The CDR3 DNA reads as TGTACCACCCAACGGGAACATAACCTTGGAAACACCATATATTTT.

This sequence joins TRBV29-1 and TRBJ2-7; no firm D call. The germline V gene has CDR1 SQVTM and CDR2 ANQGSEA. The CDR3 runs 14 residues. V lost 5 bases and J 0 bases, leaving 14 bases between the germline ends. This CDR3 is CSVLVHLSSYEQYF. CDR3 bases: TGCAGCGTTCTCGTGCACCTGAGCTCCTACGAGCAGTACTTC.

The V and J genes are TRBV6-6 and TRBJ1-6, with TRBD1 identical over 7 bases. The V segment lost 11 bases and the J segment 7 bases; nucleotides outside the gene matches: 11. Germline V CDR1 and CDR2: MNHNY, SVGAGI (reference sequence). The CDR3 sequence is 14 residues long. CDR3 loop: CAGDPDRSNSPLHF. In nucleotides, the CDR3 is TGTGCCGGCGACCCGGACAGGAGCAATTCACCCCTCCACTTT.

This clonotype was observed many times. This chain uses TRBV11-2 with TRBJ1-3; 10 nucleotides match TRBD1. Per germline, CDR1 SGHAT and CDR2 FQNNGV. The trim removed 3 bases at V and 2 bases at J, leaving 10 bases unmatched. CDR3 size: 18 residues. In DNA form, the CDR3 reads TGTGCCAGCAGCTTTGAGTCGACAGGGGGCAACCCTGGAAACACCATATATTTT. Translated, it gives CASSFESTGGNPGNTIYF.

The CDR3 sequence: CASSLAYTGHTYEQYF. CDR3 nucleotide sequence: TGTGCCAGCAGCTTAGCCTATACTGGACACACTTATGAGCAGTACTTC. The chain couples TRBV11-2 to TRBJ2-7; tentative D call: TRBD1 (5 bases). Trimming pared 1 base from V and 7 bases from J, leaving 20 bases between. CDR1 and CDR2 (germline): SGHAT, FQNNGV. This CDR3 has 16 amino acids.

The chain joins TRBV20-1 to TRBJ1-5; no firm D call. There are 14 residues in the CDR3. The germline V and J ends were trimmed by 6 bases and 7 bases, with 19 bases remaining between them. From germline, CDR1 is DFQATT and CDR2 SNEGSKA (reference sequence). The CDR3 bases are TGCAGTGCCACCGAACGGGCAGCGGCCCAGCCCCAGCATTTT. It codes for CSATERAAAQPQHF.

Within the sample, this clonotype is medium-sized (0.01 to 0.1%). The chain joins TRBV11-2 to TRBJ2-5; D is undetermined. V dropped 1 base and J dropped 1 base, with 7 bases sitting between them. This CDR3 has 14 residues. Germline assignment: CDR1 SGHAT and CDR2 FQNNGV. This CDR3 is CASSLVGFQETQYF. DNA of the CDR3: TGTGCCAGCAGCTTAGTTGGTTTCCAAGAGACCCAGTACTTC.

The sample holds one count of this clonotype. This chain joins TRBV11-1 and TRBJ2-3; TRBD2 aligns across 7 bases. The CDR3 is made up of 15 amino acids. With V trimmed by 7 bases and J by 5 bases, 12 bases remained unmatched. Germline lookup yields CDR1 SGHAT and CDR2 FQDESV (reference sequence). The CDR3, as DNA: TGTGCCAGCAACTCCCGACGGGGGGATGGAGATACGCAGTATTTT. This codes for CASNSRRGDGDTQYF.

V gene TRBV6-1 combines with J gene TRBJ2-1, with 12 bases aligning to TRBD1. Germline lookup yields CDR1 MNHNS and CDR2 SASEGT. This CDR3 spans 14 amino acids. J gave up 12 bases and V 6 bases, and 9 bases lay outside the gene matches. The CDR3 protein is CASSRDRGRLGQFF. CDR3 DNA: TGTGCCAGCAGCCGGGACAGGGGGCGTCTTGGGCAGTTCTTC.